This T cell receptor beta chain was profiled in a study of T cell responses to AZD1222 COVID-19 vaccine. Study as a whole: Pooling covered second doses at about 4 or about 12 weeks. Study-wide points: At baseline, just a handful of AZD1222 recipients tested seropositive. Only after the peak T cell response were repertoires sampled. Nearly half of the spike-specific TCRs reportedly recognize variant regions that carry no mutations.

The germline CDR1 and CDR2 sequences are SGHNT and YYREEE (reference sequence). The V gene lost 1 base and the J gene lost 1 base, with 2 bases spanning the gap. CDR3 length: 12 residues. This table comes from immunoSEQ multiplex PCR, and its TCRdb copy is limited to in-frame clones, with some not included. The data hold roughly 170,000 clones, with around 92% observed a single time. Details on this clone: Its antigen is currently unknown.

This TCR came from an adult in good health. Sequenced material: peripheral blood, taken on day 0 of AZD1222 vaccination. The genes are TRBV5-4 and TRBJ2-5, with D unclear. The CDR3 spells CASSLFQETQYF. The CDR3 bases are TGTGCCAGCAGCTTGTTCCAAGAGACCCAGTACTTC.